This T cell receptor beta chain was identified in a study of spatial heterogeneity in lung cancer. Across the whole study: Fewer alpha-chain than beta-chain sequences were consistently detected.

The germline V gene has CDR1 MNHEY and CDR2 SVGEGT. The CDR3 extends over 13 amino acids. The junction had 7 bases not matched to a gene; V was cut back by 8 bases and J by 3 bases. TCRdb reanalysed the 5' RACE reads using MiXCR and keeps one entry per CDR3 protein. There are some 38,000 distinct CDR3 sequences in the sample; 6.5% to 9% occur only once, and 25% to 35% lies in the top ten. The sample holds many counts of this clonotype. Time point indicated: sample taken at primary tumor resection. Whole RNA came from tumor, nontumor lung or frozen PBMC and was sequenced without being sorted. The cohort: under 80 early-stage, untreated non-small cell lung cancer patients.

The V gene is TRBV6-2 or TRBV6-3, the J gene TRBJ2-7; 7 bases agree with TRBD1. The sample was PBMCs, taken at surgery. This receptor was obtained from a male donor with early-stage non-small cell lung cancer. CDR3 sequence (DNA): TGTGCCAGCCACACGGGACAGCACTACGAGCAGTACTTC. Protein: CASHTGQHYEQYF.